Presented here are 27 T cell receptor beta chains from one specimen sequenced in a study of cytotoxic CD8 clonotypes in ibrutinib-treated CLL. Sequencing was performed with immunoSEQ multiplex PCR; in TCRdb, only in-frame clones are kept and a portion is missing. The sample records about 300,000 clones, around 69% being singletons. Sequenced here: PBMCs, sampled at disease progression, from a patient treated with ibrutinib. These receptors originate from a human donor with chronic lymphocytic leukemia.

The chain's CDR3 is CASSLTGGGSWETQYF. In nucleotides, the CDR3 is TGTGCCAGCAGCTTAACTGGCGGGGGGAGTTGGGAGACCCAGTACTTC. The genes are TRBV11-2 and TRBJ2-5, with 8 positions matching TRBD2. The CDR3 has 16 residues. Looked up from germline, CDR1 is SGHAT and CDR2 is FQNNGV. Trimming cost V 2 bases and J 5 bases; bases outside gene matches: 10.

V and J are TRBV7-2 and TRBJ2-7; 8 nucleotides match TRBD2. The CDR3 has 15 residues. CDR1 is SGHTA, CDR2 FQGNSA, per germline. V gave up 5 bases and J gave up 4 bases; unmatched junction bases: 10. CDR3 DNA: TGTGCCAGCAGCCGTATCAAGCGGGAGCGTTACGAGCAGTACTTC. It translates to CASSRIKRERYEQYF.

V gene TRBV4-2 combines with J gene TRBJ2-7; the D gene is possibly TRBD1 (6 bases). Trimming removed 1 base at V and 4 bases at J, with 14 bases between. Germline V gene data show CDR1 as LGHNA and CDR2 as YNFKEQ. This CDR3 region has 15 residues. The CDR3 coding sequence is TGTGCCAGCAGCCAAGCTTCAGCAGGGGAATACGAGCAGTACTTC. The encoded protein is CASSQASAGEYEQYF.

This chain joins TRBV7-2 and TRBJ1-5, with D unresolved. V shed 5 bases and J shed 4 bases, with 12 bases lying between them. The CDR3 is made up of 14 amino acids. From germline, CDR1 is SGHTA and CDR2 FQGNSA. The CDR3 protein is CASSPPEGNQPQHF. The CDR3 DNA reads as TGTGCCAGCAGCCCCCCGGAGGGAAATCAGCCCCAGCATTTT.

The V and J genes are TRBV4-1 and TRBJ2-1; D remains ambiguous. The CDR3 is 15 residues long. The germline V gene has CDR1 MGHRA and CDR2 YSYEKL. The V and J ends lost 1 base and 8 bases respectively, with 15 bases between them. The CDR3 DNA reads as TGCGCCAGCAGCCAAGTTGCGGAGTTTGAGGATGAGCAGTTCTTC. It yields the protein CASSQVAEFEDEQFF.

This rearrangement joins TRBV4-1 to TRBJ1-2, with D possibly being TRBD1 (5 bases). Germline V CDR1 and CDR2: MGHRA, YSYEKL. V was pared by 2 bases and J by 10 bases, with 14 bases between. CDR3 length: 13 amino acids. In DNA form, the CDR3 reads TGCGCCAGCAGCCAACCGCAGGGACCCGCCTACACCTTC. Encoded protein: CASSQPQGPAYTF.

This chain uses TRBV15 with TRBJ1-5, with D uncertain. Germline CDR1 and CDR2: LNHNV and YYDKDF (reference sequence). V shed 0 bases and J shed 5 bases, with 5 bases lying between them. This CDR3 contains 13 residues. The CDR3 coding sequence is TGTGCCACCAGCAGAGATTTACATCAGCCCCAGCATTTT. It translates to CATSRDLHQPQHF.

V gene TRBV29-1 combines with J gene TRBJ1-2; TRBD1 is a possible D gene (6 bases). The CDR3 covers 13 residues. V was clipped by 0 bases and J by 3 bases, with 8 bases between them. Germline V gives CDR1 SQVTM, CDR2 ANQGSEA. CDR3 sequence reads: CSVEETGHYGYTF. For the CDR3, the DNA is TGCAGCGTTGAAGAGACAGGCCACTATGGCTACACCTTC.

The chain couples TRBV18 to TRBJ1-2, with D tentatively TRBD1 (6 bases). The germline V gene encodes CDR1 KGHSH and CDR2 LQKENI. V gave up 5 bases and J gave up 0 bases, with 22 bases separating them. CDR3 size: 18 residues. The CDR3 DNA sequence: TGTGCCAGCTCAGGGTCATATTACGGACAGCCGTCTAACTATGGCTACACCTTC. This gives the protein CASSGSYYGQPSNYGYTF.

This clone was observed a handful of times. V usage is TRBV28 and J usage is TRBJ1-1; TRBD1 matches at 7 bases. The V and J ends lost 5 bases and 0 bases, in that order; junction bases with no gene match: 3. Germline CDR1 MDHEN, CDR2 SYDVKM. The CDR3 is made up of 14 amino acids. This CDR3 is CASSPGQVNTEAFF. In DNA form, the CDR3 reads TGTGCCAGCAGTCCTGGACAGGTGAACACTGAAGCTTTCTTT. Full variable domain (outside the CDR3, taken from reference TRBV28 and TRBJ1-1): DVKVTQSSRYLVKRTGEKVFLECVQDMDHENMFWYRQDPGLGLRLIYFSYDVKMKEKGDIPEGYSVSREKKERFSLILESASTNQTSMYLCASSPGQVNTEAFFGQGTRLTVV.

The V and J genes are TRBV7-9 and TRBJ1-3, with D uncertain. The CDR3 is made up of 15 amino acids. Trimming took 1 base from V and 4 from J, leaving 11 bases between them. Germline loops: CDR1 SEHNR, CDR2 FQNEAQ (reference sequence). The CDR3 region has the DNA TGTGCCAGCAGCTTAGAGGGAGGTCCCGGAAACACCATATATTTT. Protein product: CASSLEGGPGNTIYF.

This chain links TRBV27 with TRBJ2-5, with unresolved D. Trimming stripped 0 bases from V and 5 bases from J, with 10 bases between. The germline gives CDR1 MNHEY, CDR2 SMNVEV (reference sequence). There are 14 residues in the CDR3. The CDR3 loop is CASSLSAGLETQYF. Here the CDR3 DNA reads TGTGCCAGCAGTTTATCGGCTGGGTTGGAGACCCAGTACTTC.

The chain employs TRBV5-5 and TRBJ1-1; unclear D gene. There are 13 residues in the CDR3. Germline CDR1 and CDR2: SGHKS and YYEKEE (reference sequence). V dropped 4 bases and J dropped 5 bases, with 12 bases sitting between them. CDR3 amino acids: CASSVDVGTEAFF. The CDR3 DNA sequence: TGTGCCAGCAGCGTTGATGTAGGGACTGAAGCTTTCTTT. The variable domain in full, completed from reference TRBV5-5 and TRBJ1-1, reads DAGVTQSPTHLIKTRGQQVTLRCSPISGHKSVSWYQQVLGQGPQFIFQYYEKEERGRGNFPDRFSARQFPNYSSELNVNALLLGDSALYLCASSVDVGTEAFFGQGTRLTVV.

The chain recombines TRBV5-1 with TRBJ1-2; no reliable D call. Germline loops: CDR1 SGHRS, CDR2 YFSETQ. The CDR3 has 14 residues. The V end was cut by 0 bases, the J end by 1 base, with 7 bases between. The CDR3 region is CASSLANSNYGYTF. CDR3 coding DNA: TGCGCCAGCAGCTTGGCCAACAGTAACTATGGCTACACCTTC.

This clone has a single count. The CDR3 protein is CASNPDRDSSYNEQFF. CDR3 DNA: TGTGCCAGCAACCCAGACAGGGATAGCTCCTACAATGAGCAGTTCTTC. The chain uses TRBV2 and TRBJ2-1; 7 positions agree with TRBD1. The CDR3 sequence is 16 residues long. The trim removed 7 bases at V and 0 bases at J, leaving 9 bases unmatched. Germline V gives CDR1 SNHLY, CDR2 FYNNEI. Full variable domain (missing parts from reference TRBV2 and TRBJ2-1): EPEVTQTPSHQVTQMGQEVILRCVPISNHLYFYWYRQILGQKVEFLVSFYNNEISEKSEIFDDQFSVERPDGSNFTLKIRSTKLEDSAMYFCASNPDRDSSYNEQFFGPGTRLTVL.

J is TRBJ2-1 and V is TRBV19; D might be TRBD1 (5 bases). This CDR3 comprises 16 residues. Per the germline V gene, CDR1 is LNHDA and CDR2 is SQIVND (reference sequence). The V gene lost 3 bases and the J gene lost 2 bases, with 14 bases spanning the gap. CDR3 nucleotides: TGTGCCAGTAGTATCCACAGGTCCCCTGCCTACAATGAGCAGTTCTTC. It translates to CASSIHRSPAYNEQFF.

The rearrangement links TRBV11-2 to TRBJ2-7; TRBD1 matches at 9 bases. This CDR3 region has 15 residues. Germline V gives CDR1 SGHAT, CDR2 FQNNGV. J gave up 4 bases and V 5 bases, and 9 bases lay outside the gene matches. In DNA form, the CDR3 reads TGTGCCAGCAGCCCTATCCCGGGACAGGGATACGAGCAGTACTTC. It is translated as CASSPIPGQGYEQYF.

The chain uses TRBV5-1 and TRBJ2-2; no clear D. Germline V gives CDR1 SGHRS, CDR2 YFSETQ. With 7 bases removed from V and 4 bases from J, the gap between germline ends came to 8 bases. The CDR3 is made up of 12 amino acids. The chain's CDR3 is CASGSFTGELFF. The CDR3 coding sequence is TGCGCCAGCGGCAGCTTCACCGGGGAGCTGTTTTTT.

The chain is built from TRBV4-1 and TRBJ1-2; D might be TRBD1 (6 bases). This CDR3 is built from 15 residues. The V and J ends lost 0 bases and 7 bases respectively, with 15 bases between them. CDR1 is MGHRA and CDR2 is YSYEKL in the germline V gene. CDR3 sequence reads: CASSQDPRQVPGYTF. The CDR3 nucleotides are TGCGCCAGCAGCCAAGATCCCAGACAGGTGCCTGGCTACACCTTC.

V usage is TRBV19 and J usage is TRBJ2-7, with TRBD1 as a possible D gene (5 bases). Germline assignment: CDR1 LNHDA and CDR2 SQIVND (reference sequence). Trimming removed 0 bases from V and 2 bases from J, with 11 bases in between. The CDR3 has 15 amino acids. The CDR3 DNA follows: TGTGCCAGTAGTATAGAGGGGCCCCTCCCCTACGAGCAGTACTTC. Translated, it gives CASSIEGPLPYEQYF.

This chain uses TRBV14 with TRBJ2-6, with D hard to call. There are 15 residues in the CDR3. V was shortened by 1 base and J by 4 bases, with 8 bases between the two germline ends. The germline V gene has CDR1 SGHDN and CDR2 FVKESK. CDR3 residues: CASSQGLSGANVLTF. The DNA of the CDR3 is TGTGCCAGCAGCCAAGGTCTATCGGGGGCCAACGTCCTGACTTTC.

The genes are TRBV7-9 and TRBJ2-7; a weak D match, TRBD1 (5 bases). This CDR3 spans 13 amino acids. Between the trimmed V and J ends, which lost 5 bases and 6 bases, there was a span of 14 bases. CDR1 and CDR2 (germline): SEHNR, FQNEAQ (reference sequence). In DNA, the CDR3 is TGTGCCAGCAGCCGCCGTTGGGGCTCCGAGCAGTACTTC. It yields the protein CASSRRWGSEQYF.

This sequence joins TRBV7-9 and TRBJ2-2; D is undetermined. From germline, CDR1 is SEHNR and CDR2 FQNEAQ (reference sequence). There are 15 residues in the CDR3. V was cut by 2 bases and J by 0 bases, with 7 bases left in between. CDR3: CASSLRTANTGELFF. As DNA, the CDR3 is TGTGCCAGCAGCTTAAGGACGGCGAACACCGGGGAGCTGTTTTTT.

The J gene is TRBJ2-1, the V gene TRBV9, with D possibly called TRBD1 or TRBD2 (5 bases each). The CDR3 sequence is 16 residues long. CDR1 is SGDLS and CDR2 is YYNGEE in the germline V gene. V was trimmed by 2 bases and J by 0 bases, leaving 12 bases between them. DNA of the CDR3: TGTGCCAGCAGCGTGAGCGAGGGGAGCTCCTACAATGAGCAGTTCTTC. Protein: CASSVSEGSSYNEQFF.

This clone has more than one count but fewer than ten. The rearrangement links TRBV4-1 to TRBJ1-1; D possibly corresponds to TRBD1 (5 bases). V lost 1 base and J 6 bases, leaving 18 bases between the germline ends. The V gene's germline CDR1 is MGHRA and CDR2 YSYEKL. The CDR3 loop spans 16 amino acids. The DNA of the CDR3 is TGCGCCAGCAGCCAAGGTTATCTGGATGGAGGGGCTGAAGCTTTCTTT. Translated, it gives CASSQGYLDGGAEAFF.

The gene calls are TRBV7-9 and TRBJ2-1; 8 nucleotides agree with TRBD1. CDR3 size: 19 residues. In germline, CDR1 is SEHNR, CDR2 FQNEAQ (reference sequence). After removal of 5 bases from V and 6 bases from J, the junction contained 21 bases not matched to a gene. CDR3 protein: CASSRQTAGGAIPRNEQFF. In DNA form, the CDR3 reads TGTGCCAGCAGCCGACAGACGGCAGGGGGCGCGATCCCTCGCAATGAGCAGTTCTTC.

The chain carries TRBV25-1 and TRBJ2-3; 12 nucleotides agree with TRBD2. CDR1 and CDR2 from the germline V gene are MGHDK and SYGVNS. V lost 10 bases and J lost 7; bases outside the gene matches: 9. CDR3 length: 14 amino acids. The CDR3 spells CATSLAGGRHTQYF. Here the CDR3 DNA reads TGTGCCACCTCGCTAGCGGGGGGGCGGCATACGCAGTATTTT.